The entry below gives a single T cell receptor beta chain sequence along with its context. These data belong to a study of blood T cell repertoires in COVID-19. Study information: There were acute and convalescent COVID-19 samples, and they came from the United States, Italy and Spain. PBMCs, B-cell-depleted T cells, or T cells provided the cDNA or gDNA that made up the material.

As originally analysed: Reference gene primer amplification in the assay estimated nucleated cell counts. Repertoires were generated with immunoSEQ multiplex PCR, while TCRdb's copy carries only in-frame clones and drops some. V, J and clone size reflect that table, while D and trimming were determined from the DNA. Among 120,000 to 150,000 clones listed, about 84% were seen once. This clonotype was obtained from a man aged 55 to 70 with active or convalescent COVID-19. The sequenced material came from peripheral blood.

CDR3 nucleotides: TGTGCCACCAGTGACCCCTCCGGACAGGGCGGGGACGATGAGCAGTTCTTC. Translated: CATSDPSGQGGDDEQFF. The chain combines TRBV24-1 with TRBJ2-1; 8 positions agree with TRBD1. Germline V gives CDR1 KGHDR, CDR2 SFDVKD. V lost 4 bases and J lost 8; bases outside the gene matches: 15. CDR3 length: 17 amino acids.